Below are 9 T cell receptor beta chains sequenced from a single sample in a study of CD8 T cells in ankylosing spondylitis. From the 5' RACE reads, TCRdb called clonotypes with MiXCR, one entry per CDR3 protein. The table records some 130,000 distinct CDR3 sequences, about an eighth of them present only once. The source material was blood, either unsorted or a sorted T cell fraction (not recorded which). Receptors were obtained from a female donor with ankylosing spondylitis or in good health (not recorded which).

With regard to this clonotype: Being one base from a much bigger clone, this may be a read error. V usage is TRBV12-3 or TRBV12-4 and J usage is TRBJ1-3; the D gene is possibly TRBD1 (6 bases). This CDR3 region has 15 residues. V was clipped by 5 bases and J by 0 bases, with 11 bases between them. CDR3 DNA: TGTGCCAGCAGTCGCCTAGGGGGCTCTGGAAACACCATATATTTT. This codes for CASSRLGGSGNTIYF.

This sequence joins TRBV7-2 and TRBJ2-5; D possibly corresponds to TRBD1 (6 bases). Trimming pared 5 bases from V and 5 bases from J, leaving 12 bases between. Germline CDR1 reads SGHTA; CDR2 reads FQGNSA. The CDR3 has 13 residues. The CDR3 nucleotides read TGTGCCAGCAGCCAATACAGGGTCGAGACCCAGTACTTC. Amino acids: CASSQYRVETQYF.

This sequence joins TRBV28 and TRBJ2-2, with 8 bases matching TRBD1. Germline CDR1 MDHEN, CDR2 SYDVKM. V lost 7 bases and J lost 3; bases outside the gene matches: 7. The CDR3 loop spans 15 amino acids. CDR3: CASILQGGHTGELFF. The DNA for the CDR3 is TGTGCCAGCATCTTACAGGGGGGCCACACCGGGGAGCTGTTTTTT.

The chain links TRBV12-3 or TRBV12-4 to TRBJ2-4, with TRBD2 identical over 10 bases. After removal of 6 bases from V and 12 bases from J, the junction contained 8 bases not matched to a gene. The CDR3 is 13 residues long. The CDR3 sequence is CASRAPGLAYQYF. As DNA, the CDR3 is TGTGCCAGCAGGGCTCCGGGACTAGCGTATCAGTACTTC.

The V and J genes are TRBV28 and TRBJ1-1; D is unclear. The germline gives CDR1 MDHEN, CDR2 SYDVKM. The CDR3 runs 13 residues. V was pared by 3 bases and J by 6 bases, with 11 bases between. The CDR3 nucleotides are TGTGCCAGCAGTTTCTCAGTGACACCTGAAGCTTTCTTT. This codes for CASSFSVTPEAFF. Complete variable domain (other parts from reference TRBV28 and TRBJ1-1): DVKVTQSSRYLVKRTGEKVFLECVQDMDHENMFWYRQDPGLGLRLIYFSYDVKMKEKGDIPEGYSVSREKKERFSLILESASTNQTSMYLCASSFSVTPEAFFGQGTRLTVV.

A few counts support this clonotype. As DNA, the CDR3 is TGTGCCAGCAGTGTGGGGCCCCCAGGGACCCAGTACTTC. Translation: CASSVGPPGTQYF. The V call is TRBV2, the J call TRBJ2-5; possible D gene TRBD1, 5 bases. The CDR3 runs to 13 residues. Germline CDR1 and CDR2: SNHLY and FYNNEI. Trimming removed 4 bases at V and 7 bases at J, with 13 bases between.

This clonotype was detected many times. CDR3 protein: CASSLSGNTGELFF. CDR3 bases: TGTGCCAGCAGCTTGTCAGGAAACACCGGGGAGCTGTTTTTT. The V call is TRBV7-2, the J call TRBJ2-2; D gene ambiguous. Trimming shortened V by 3 bases and J by 2 bases, and 7 bases separated the two germline ends. The length of the CDR3 is 14 residues. CDR1 is SGHTA, CDR2 FQGNSA, per germline.

This clonotype showed up just a few times. The chain carries TRBV7-9 and TRBJ2-7; D assignment may be TRBD1 or TRBD2 (5 bases each). Germline V gene lookup returns CDR1 SEHNR and CDR2 FQNEAQ (reference sequence). V was cut by 3 bases and J by 2 bases, with 11 bases left in between. The CDR3 consists of 14 residues. The CDR3 nucleotides read TGTGCCAGCAGCTTGGGACCTGGGGCCTACGAGCAGTACTTC. Translating gives CASSLGPGAYEQYF.

This clonotype was seen at least ten times. CDR3 amino acids: CASTKSIGDRDTGELFF. The CDR3 nucleotides are TGTGCCAGCACCAAAAGTATCGGAGACAGGGACACCGGGGAGCTGTTTTTT. The rearrangement joins TRBV3-1 to TRBJ2-2, with 7 nucleotides matching TRBD1. CDR1 and CDR2 from the germline V gene are LGHDT and YNNKEL (reference sequence). This CDR3 contains 17 residues. Unmatched junction bases numbered 14, after V lost 7 bases and J lost 3 bases.